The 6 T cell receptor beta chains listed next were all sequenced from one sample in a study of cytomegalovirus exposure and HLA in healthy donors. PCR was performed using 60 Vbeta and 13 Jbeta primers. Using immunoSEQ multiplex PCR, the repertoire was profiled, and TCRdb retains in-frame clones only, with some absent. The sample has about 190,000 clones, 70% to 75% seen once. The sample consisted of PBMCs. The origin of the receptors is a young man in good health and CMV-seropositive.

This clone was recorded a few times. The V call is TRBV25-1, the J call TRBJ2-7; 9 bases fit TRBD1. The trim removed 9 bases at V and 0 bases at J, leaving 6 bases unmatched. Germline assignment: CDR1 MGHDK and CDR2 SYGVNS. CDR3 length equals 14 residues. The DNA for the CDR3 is TGTGCCAGTTCACAGGGGGCTCTCTCCTACGAGCAGTACTTC. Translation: CASSQGALSYEQYF.

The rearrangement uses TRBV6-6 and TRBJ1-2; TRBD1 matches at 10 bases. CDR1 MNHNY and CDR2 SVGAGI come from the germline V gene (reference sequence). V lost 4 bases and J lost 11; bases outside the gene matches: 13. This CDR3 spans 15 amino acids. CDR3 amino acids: CASSSNPGTGAWYTF. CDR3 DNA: TGTGCCAGCAGTTCCAACCCCGGGACAGGGGCGTGGTACACCTTC.

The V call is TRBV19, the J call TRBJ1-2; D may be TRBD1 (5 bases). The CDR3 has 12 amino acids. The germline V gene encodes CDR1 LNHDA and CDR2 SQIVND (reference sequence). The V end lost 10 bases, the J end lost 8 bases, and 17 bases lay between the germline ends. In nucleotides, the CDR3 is TGTGCCACCCGCACGGGGGTACGCGGCTACACCTTC. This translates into CATRTGVRGYTF.

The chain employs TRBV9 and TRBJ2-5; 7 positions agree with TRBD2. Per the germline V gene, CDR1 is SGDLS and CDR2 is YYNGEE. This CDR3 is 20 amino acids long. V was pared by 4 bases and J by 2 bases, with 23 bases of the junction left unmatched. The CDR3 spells CASSQVGVAGATPYQETQYF. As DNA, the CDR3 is TGTGCCAGCAGCCAGGTGGGGGTTGCGGGAGCGACCCCGTATCAAGAGACCCAGTACTTC.

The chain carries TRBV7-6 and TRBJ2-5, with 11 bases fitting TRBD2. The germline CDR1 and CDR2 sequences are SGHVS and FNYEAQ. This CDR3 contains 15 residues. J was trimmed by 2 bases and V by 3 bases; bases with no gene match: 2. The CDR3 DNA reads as TGTGCCAGCAGCTTTAGCGGGGGGGCTCAAGAGACCCAGTACTTC. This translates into CASSFSGGAQETQYF.

The CDR3 loop is CASSLSGVTGELFF. CDR3 in DNA: TGTGCCAGCAGCCTGTCAGGGGTGACCGGGGAGCTGTTTTTT. This chain uses TRBV7-6 with TRBJ2-2; perhaps TRBD1 as D (6 bases). CDR1 and CDR2 from the germline V gene are SGHVS and FNYEAQ. Trimming shortened V by 5 bases and J by 5 bases, and 12 bases separated the two germline ends. The CDR3 length is 14 residues.